A selection of T cell receptor beta chains follows, all from one sample in a study of Ad26.COV2.S vaccination and SARS-CoV-2 variants. TCRdb keeps only in-frame clones here, not all; method: immunoSEQ multiplex PCR. Here the sample spans about 440,000 clones, 70% to 90% being singletons. The sequencing used peripheral blood, collected in a trial of Ad26.COV2.S vaccine versus placebo. The receptors derive from a person aged 18 to 59 who received the Ad26.COV2.S COVID-19 vaccine or a placebo. Both conserved end residues are trimmed from each CDR3.

>TRBV30|TRBJ2-5|9
AWSVRETQY
>TRBV10-3|TRBJ1-4|11
AISEGRGEKLF
>TRBV24-1|TRBJ2-1|16
ATSDSASGRARGNEQF
>TRBV20-1|TRBJ1-1|9
SARPGTEAF
>TRBV11-1|TRBJ2-2|14
ASSLAGGPRTGELF
>TRBV19|TRBJ1-5|12
ASLDGGRIQPQH
>TRBV28|TRBJ2-6|15
ASTPVAGNSGANVLT
>TRBV9|TRBJ2-1|11
ASSVASFNEQF
>TRBV24-1|TRBJ2-3|15
ATSDPKTSGRVDTQY
>TRBV18|TRBJ2-3|13
ASSERQGSTDTQY
>TRBV7-2|TRBJ1-5|11
ASSPLIGQPQH
>TRBV7-9|TRBJ1-4|14
ASSLGQDLNNEKLF
>TRBV29-1|TRBJ2-4|11
SVTQLTKNIQY
>TRBV7-2|TRBJ1-6|12
ASSSGQGNSPLH
>TRBV4-1|TRBJ1-4|15
ASSQEGTASSNEKLF
>TRBV7-9|TRBJ1-1|12
ASSLVAVNTEAF
>TRBV12-3/TRBV12-4|TRBJ1-3|10
ASSPSGNTIY
>TRBV30|TRBJ2-7|12
AWSAGTVIYEQY
>TRBV12-3/TRBV12-4|TRBJ2-7|11
ASSSGTLHEQY
>TRBV7-3|TRBJ2-1|13
ASSSVGSSYNEQF
>TRBV15|TRBJ1-4|13
ATSRDGFTNEKLF
>TRBV21-1|TRBJ1-4|14
ARRLRHRTTNEKLF
>TRBV14|TRBJ2-5|14
ASSPQAWGLQETQY
>TRBV5-5|TRBJ2-5|12
ASSFGLAGETQY
>TRBV4-2|TRBJ2-7|15
ASSNTLAGKKAYEQY
>TRBV19|TRBJ2-2|11
ASTPVRGGELF
>TRBV7-3|TRBJ1-1|13
ASSLREGALTEAF
>TRBV30|TRBJ2-5|10
AWSVTAGTQY
>TRBV2|TRBJ1-6|13
ASSEGVQGGSPLH
>TRBV6-2/TRBV6-3|TRBJ2-7|11
ASSYDPGSEQY
>TRBV9|TRBJ2-3|13
ASSVVGSKSDTQY
>TRBV18|TRBJ2-7|18
ASSPLGGRSLFSSVDEQY
>TRBV27|TRBJ2-2|14
ASSLWAGQGLAELF
>TRBV5-4|TRBJ2-7|13
ASSLPGTGSYEQY
>TRBV4-1|TRBJ2-7|12
ASRSVYTSYEQY
>TRBV5-4|TRBJ2-2|17
ASSPGPTSGPTNTGELF
>TRBV18|TRBJ2-7|12
ASSPTSGSYEQY
>TRBV5-4|TRBJ1-3|11
ASSLVGRNTIY
>TRBV7-8|TRBJ2-7|14
ASSANPDPKPDEQY
>TRBV7-2|TRBJ2-3|11
ASSLPGGDTQY
>TRBV6-5|TRBJ1-6|11
ASSSPGASPLH
>TRBV7-2|TRBJ2-7|14
ASSSSGGTKAYEQY
>TRBV2|TRBJ1-3|14
ASSNKRTLSGNTIY
>TRBV9|TRBJ1-1|12
ASSALGGNTEAF